Listed below are T cell receptor beta chains from one sample, sequenced in a study of a mutant IDH1 vaccine in newly diagnosed glioma. Profiling relied on immunoSEQ multiplex PCR, and the TCRdb table lists in-frame clones only, not all of them. The data show roughly 16,000 clones, 80% seen once. The sample here was PBMCs, taken from a glioma patient treated with radiotherapy, temozolomide or both. The receptors were gathered from a man in his forties with glioma. CDR3s include the opening cysteine and the closing phenylalanine or tryptophan. D genes are given only for firm matches. Expanded clones are given a class, and other clones once, few, many or no size at all.

V	size	D	J	CDR3	DNA
TRBV6-5	NA	NA	TRBJ1-6	CASRQNTVIHF	TGTGCCAGCAGGCAGAATACAGTCATCCACTTT
TRBV7-2	once	NA	TRBJ2-1	CASSFRVGGDEQFF	TGTGCCAGCAGCTTTAGGGTGGGGGGCGATGAGCAGTTCTTC
TRBV19	few	NA	TRBJ1-2	CASSQGALNYGYTF	TGTGCCAGTAGTCAAGGGGCTCTTAACTATGGCTACACCTTC
TRBV14	NA	TRBD2	TRBJ2-4	CASSQDWGGVHIQYF	TGTGCCAGCAGCCAAGATTGGGGAGGGGTGCACATTCAGTACTTC
TRBV6-6	NA	NA	TRBJ2-2	CASSYSVWTGELFF	TGTGCCAGCAGTTACTCGGTGTGGACCGGGGAGCTGTTTTTT
TRBV4-2	NA	TRBD2	TRBJ2-1	CASSHQAGGPYNEQFF	TGTGCCAGCAGCCACCAAGCGGGAGGGCCCTACAATGAGCAGTTCTTC
TRBV27	few	NA	TRBJ1-1	CASSLSSTARAFF	TGTGCCAGCAGTTTATCGAGTACTGCGAGAGCTTTCTTT
TRBV13	NA	NA	TRBJ2-7	CASSLGPLLYEQYF	TGTGCCAGCAGCCTGGGACCGCTTCTCTACGAGCAGTACTTC
TRBV7-2	NA	NA	TRBJ2-3	CASSLVWATDTQYF	TGTGCCAGCAGCTTAGTATGGGCTACAGATACGCAGTATTTT
TRBV11-2	NA	NA	TRBJ1-4	CASSSGPNGGTNEKLFF	TGTGCCAGCAGCTCGGGACCCAATGGAGGAACTAATGAAAAACTGTTTTTT
TRBV7-9	once	TRBD1	TRBJ2-2	CASSLDRGRLGELFF	TGTGCCAGCAGCCTGGACAGGGGGCGCCTCGGGGAGCTGTTTTTT
TRBV2	NA	NA	TRBJ1-4	CASSGDYNEKLFF	TGTGCCAGCAGTGGGGACTATAATGAAAAACTGTTTTTT
TRBV21-1	NA	NA	TRBJ2-2	CASSNSGRANTGELFF	TGTGCCAGCAGCAATAGCGGGAGAGCCAACACCGGGGAGCTGTTTTTT
TRBV19	NA	NA	TRBJ1-2	CASTEGRERSYGYTF	TGTGCCAGTACCGAGGGACGAGAAAGGTCCTATGGCTACACCTTC
TRBV6-1	NA	TRBD1	TRBJ1-1	CASSRDRGNTEAFF	TGTGCCAGCAGCAGGGACAGGGGTAACACTGAAGCTTTCTTT
TRBV7-2	NA	NA	TRBJ2-5	CASSSYQETQYF	TGTGCCAGCAGCTCCTACCAAGAGACCCAGTACTTC
TRBV19	few	TRBD2	TRBJ2-2	CASTSTGGVGELFF	TGTGCCAGTACCTCGACCGGGGGGGTAGGGGAGCTGTTTTTT
TRBV15	NA	NA	TRBJ2-1	CATSRPGSLLPQFF	TGTGCCACCAGCAGGCCGGGGAGCCTACTACCGCAGTTCTTC
TRBV2	NA	TRBD2	TRBJ2-3	CASSGGLAGGPIGTDTQYF	TGTGCCAGCAGCGGAGGACTAGCGGGAGGGCCTATTGGCACAGATACGCAGTATTTT
TRBV5-6	few	NA	TRBJ1-1	CASSFGENTEAFF	TGTGCCAGCAGCTTTGGGGAAAACACTGAAGCTTTCTTT
TRBV5-1	NA	NA	TRBJ2-5	CASSLDRAGPEETQYF	TGCGCCAGCAGCTTGGATAGGGCGGGCCCCGAAGAGACCCAGTACTTC
TRBV19	NA	TRBD1	TRBJ2-1	CASSVDRDNEQFF	TGTGCCAGTAGTGTCGACAGGGACAATGAGCAGTTCTTC
TRBV19	NA	NA	TRBJ2-1	CASSIGGEQFF	TGTGCCAGTAGTATAGGTGGGGAGCAGTTCTTC
TRBV29-1	NA	TRBD2	TRBJ2-3	CSAGLAGDTQYF	TGCAGCGCTGGACTAGCGGGAGATACGCAGTATTTT
TRBV7-9	NA	NA	TRBJ2-1	CASSLTGIDEQFF	TGTGCCAGCAGCTTAACGGGAATCGATGAGCAGTTCTTC
TRBV4-3	NA	TRBD1	TRBJ2-3	CASSHTRGRGRGDTQYF	TGCGCCAGCAGCCATACCCGGGGCAGGGGGCGCGGGGATACGCAGTATTTT
TRBV28	NA	NA	TRBJ1-1	CASARTMNTEAFF	TGTGCCAGCGCCCGAACCATGAACACTGAAGCTTTCTTT
TRBV6-5	once	TRBD1	TRBJ1-1	CASSSTTGVAAFF	TGTGCCAGCAGTTCTACCACAGGGGTGGCGGCTTTCTTT
TRBV6-4	NA	TRBD1	TRBJ2-3	CASSDSGQGADTQYF	TGTGCCAGCAGTGACTCCGGACAGGGGGCAGATACGCAGTATTTT
TRBV6-1	NA	TRBD1	TRBJ2-2	CASSARGGSDTGELFF	TGTGCCAGCAGTGCACGAGGGGGCTCCGACACCGGGGAGCTGTTTTTT
TRBV6-1	NA	TRBD1	TRBJ2-7	CASRQGAGEQYF	TGTGCCAGCAGACAGGGGGCTGGCGAGCAGTACTTC
TRBV13	NA	NA	TRBJ2-7	CASSPRPDRGEQYF	TGTGCCAGCAGCCCTCGACCGGATCGGGGCGAGCAGTACTTC
TRBV19	NA	NA	TRBJ1-4	CASTDRATNEKLFF	TGTGCCAGTACAGACAGAGCAACTAATGAAAAACTGTTTTTT
TRBV1	NA	NA	TRBJ1-3	CTSSLRQDTGNTIYF	TGCACCAGCAGCCTAAGACAGGACACTGGAAACACCATATATTTT
TRBV11-2	NA	NA	TRBJ2-2	CASSYSGLENTGELFF	TGTGCCAGCAGCTACTCGGGTCTCGAAAACACCGGGGAGCTGTTTTTT
TRBV6-5	NA	NA	TRBJ1-2	CASTLGGVSGYTF	TGTGCCAGCACCCTAGGGGGGGTCTCTGGCTACACCTTC
TRBV29-1	NA	TRBD2	TRBJ2-1	CSVRAGGASSYNEQFF	TGCAGCGTCCGCGCGGGGGGCGCGAGCTCCTACAATGAGCAGTTCTTC
TRBV30	NA	NA	TRBJ2-2	CAWSLGGTGELFF	TGTGCCTGGAGCTTGGGGGGCACCGGGGAGCTGTTTTTT
TRBV29-1	NA	NA	TRBJ1-1	CSVDEGISNTEAFF	TGCAGCGTTGATGAGGGGATCTCGAACACTGAAGCTTTCTTT
TRBV6-1	NA	NA	TRBJ2-7	CASSRDWVYEQYF	TGTGCCAGCAGCCGGGACTGGGTCTACGAGCAGTACTTC
TRBV1	NA	NA	TRBJ2-3	CTSSQNPGVDTQYF	TGCACCAGCAGCCAGAACCCAGGGGTAGATACGCAGTATTTT
TRBV4-1	NA	NA	TRBJ1-1	CASSQGPVALNTEAFF	TGCGCCAGCAGCCAGGGCCCCGTGGCACTGAACACTGAAGCTTTCTTT
TRBV19	few	NA	TRBJ2-2	CASSPLGGAGTGELFF	TGTGCCAGCAGTCCCCTGGGGGGCGCGGGCACCGGGGAGCTGTTTTTT
TRBV11-3	once	TRBD1	TRBJ2-3	CASNKLQQTGATDTQYF	TGTGCCAGCAACAAACTTCAACAGACAGGGGCCACAGATACGCAGTATTTT
TRBV5-6	NA	NA	TRBJ1-2	CASSFPDLRDYGYTF	TGTGCCAGCAGCTTCCCGGACCTAAGGGACTATGGCTACACCTTC
TRBV2	few	NA	TRBJ2-2	CASSLTSNLGGELFF	TGTGCCAGCAGCCTGACTAGTAATCTCGGCGGGGAGCTGTTTTTT
TRBV19	few	NA	TRBJ1-5	CASSFAAYSNQPQHF	TGTGCCAGTAGTTTCGCAGCTTATAGCAATCAGCCCCAGCATTTT
TRBV19	NA	NA	TRBJ2-1	CASTPEWGSSYNEQFF	TGTGCCAGTACCCCAGAGTGGGGGAGCTCCTACAATGAGCAGTTCTTC